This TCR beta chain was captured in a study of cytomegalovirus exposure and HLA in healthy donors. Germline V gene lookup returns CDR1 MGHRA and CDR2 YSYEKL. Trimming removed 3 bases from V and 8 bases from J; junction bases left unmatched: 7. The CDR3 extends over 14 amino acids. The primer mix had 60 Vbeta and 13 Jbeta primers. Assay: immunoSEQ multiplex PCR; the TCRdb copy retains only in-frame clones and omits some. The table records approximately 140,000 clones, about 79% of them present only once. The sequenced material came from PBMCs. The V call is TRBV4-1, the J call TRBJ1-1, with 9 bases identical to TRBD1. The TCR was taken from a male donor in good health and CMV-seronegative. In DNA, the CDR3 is TGCGCCAGCAGCCACGGGACAGGGATAGTGGAAGCTTTCTTT. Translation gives CASSHGTGIVEAFF.